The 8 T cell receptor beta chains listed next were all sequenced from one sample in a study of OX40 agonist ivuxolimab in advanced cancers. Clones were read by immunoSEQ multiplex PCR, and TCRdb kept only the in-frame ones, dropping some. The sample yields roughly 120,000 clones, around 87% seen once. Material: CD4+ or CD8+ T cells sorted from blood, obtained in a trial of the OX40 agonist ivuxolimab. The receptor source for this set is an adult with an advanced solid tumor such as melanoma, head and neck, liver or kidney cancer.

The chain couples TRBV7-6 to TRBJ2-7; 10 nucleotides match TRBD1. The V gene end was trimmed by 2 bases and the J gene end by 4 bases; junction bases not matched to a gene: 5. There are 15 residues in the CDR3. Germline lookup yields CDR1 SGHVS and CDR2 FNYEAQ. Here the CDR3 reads CASSLFGTGVYEQYF. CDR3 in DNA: TGTGCCAGCAGCTTATTCGGGACAGGGGTTTACGAGCAGTACTTC.

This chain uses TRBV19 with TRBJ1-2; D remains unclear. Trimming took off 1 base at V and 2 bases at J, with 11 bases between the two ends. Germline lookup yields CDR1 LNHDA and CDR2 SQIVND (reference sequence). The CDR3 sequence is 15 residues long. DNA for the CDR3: TGTGCCAGTAGTATAGCGGATTCACAGAACTATGGCTACACCTTC. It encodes CASSIADSQNYGYTF.

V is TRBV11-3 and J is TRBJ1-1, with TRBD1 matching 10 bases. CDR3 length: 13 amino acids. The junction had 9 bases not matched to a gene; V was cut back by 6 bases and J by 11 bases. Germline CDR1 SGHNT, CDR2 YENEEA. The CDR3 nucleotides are TGTGCCAGCAGTCGATCCGGGACAGGGGACGCTTTCTTT. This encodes CASSRSGTGDAFF.

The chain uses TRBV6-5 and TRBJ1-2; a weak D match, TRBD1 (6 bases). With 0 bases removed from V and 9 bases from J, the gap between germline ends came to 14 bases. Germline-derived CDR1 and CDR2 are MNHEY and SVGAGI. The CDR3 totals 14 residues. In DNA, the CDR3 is TGTGCCAGCAGTTACTCGATGATAGGGGGAAGCTACACCTTC. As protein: CASSYSMIGGSYTF.

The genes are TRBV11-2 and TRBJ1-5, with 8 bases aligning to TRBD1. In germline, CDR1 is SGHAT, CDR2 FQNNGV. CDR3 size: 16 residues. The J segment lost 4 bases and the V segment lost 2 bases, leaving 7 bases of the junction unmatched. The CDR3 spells CASSLSGTGINQPQHF. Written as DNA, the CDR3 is TGTGCCAGCAGCTTATCCGGGACAGGTATTAATCAGCCCCAGCATTTT.

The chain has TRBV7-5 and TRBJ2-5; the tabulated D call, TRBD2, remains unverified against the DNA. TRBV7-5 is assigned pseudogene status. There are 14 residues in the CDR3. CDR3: CARSLKPLRETQYF. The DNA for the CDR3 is TGTGCCAGAAGCTTAAAACCCTTGAGGGAGACCCAGTACTTC.

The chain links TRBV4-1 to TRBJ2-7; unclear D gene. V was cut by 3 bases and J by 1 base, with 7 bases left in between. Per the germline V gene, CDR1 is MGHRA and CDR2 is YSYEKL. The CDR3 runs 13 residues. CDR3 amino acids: CASSHRVSYEQYF. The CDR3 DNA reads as TGCGCCAGCAGCCATAGGGTTTCCTACGAGCAGTACTTC.

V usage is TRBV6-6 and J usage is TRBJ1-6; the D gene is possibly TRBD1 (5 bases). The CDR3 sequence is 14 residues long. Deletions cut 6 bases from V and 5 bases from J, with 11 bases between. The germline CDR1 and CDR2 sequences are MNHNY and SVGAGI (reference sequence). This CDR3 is CASSWDGNNSPLHF. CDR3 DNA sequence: TGTGCCAGCAGCTGGGACGGTAATAATTCACCCCTCCACTTT.